Sequencing of this TCR beta chain was carried out in a study of a mutant IDH1 vaccine in newly diagnosed glioma. V was pared by 5 bases and J by 3 bases, with 5 bases between. Germline V lookup: CDR1 SGHVS, CDR2 FQNEAQ. The CDR3 has 11 residues. Time point in this sample: week 35, safety follow-up. The study gave 300 ug of mutant IDH1 20-mer peptide per vaccine dose, with topical imiquimod. Sequencing was performed with immunoSEQ multiplex PCR; in TCRdb, only in-frame clones are kept and a portion is missing. The sample gives about 44,000 clones, around 81% of which show up once; roughly 5% is in the top ten. On this clone itself: As yet, its antigen is unknown.

The sequenced sample was PBMCs, obtained from a glioma patient whose treatment included an IDH1 peptide vaccine. The sequence was collected from a woman in her forties with glioma. Some clones in this sample may be carry-over from other donors' samples. V and J are TRBV7-8 and TRBJ2-7, with D hard to call. The CDR3 here is CASSHVYEQYF. In nucleotides, the CDR3 is TGTGCCAGCAGCCACGTCTACGAGCAGTACTTC.